This TCR beta chain was identified in a study of cytomegalovirus exposure and HLA in healthy donors. Study background: From about 180 million T cells, an earlier analysis saw approximately 110 million unique TCR beta sequences.

PCR amplification relied on 60 Vbeta primers (plus 13 Jbeta primers). The repertoire was sequenced with immunoSEQ multiplex PCR; TCRdb's copy has only in-frame clones and lacks some. This sample yields about 150,000 clones, of which 75% are seen a single time; about 1.3% belongs to the top ten. Concerning this clone: Its antigen is not known.

Findings and caveats of the study: Among CMV-associated TCR beta chains, most appeared HLA-restricted in a later analysis. There was a cluster of highly shared sequence variants that was likely a sequencing artifact.

V lost 3 bases to trimming and J lost 4 bases; unmatched junction nucleotides: 5. CDR3 length equals 16 residues. Germline-derived CDR1 and CDR2 are SGHTA and FQGNSA. The genes are TRBV7-2 and TRBJ2-3; TRBD2 matches 12 bases. This TCR was recovered from a man between 18 and 29 years old in good health and CMV-seronegative. The material sequenced was PBMCs. CDR3 residues: CASSLTSGRPSDTQYF. The CDR3 coding sequence is TGTGCCAGCAGCTTGACTAGCGGGAGACCATCAGATACGCAGTATTTT.